The rows below give T cell receptor beta chains drawn from one sample of a study of blood T cell repertoires in COVID-19. Data came from immunoSEQ multiplex PCR; TCRdb stores just in-frame clones and leaves some out. The sample carries more than 150,000 clones, roughly four fifths recorded once. Source material: peripheral blood. These receptors originate from a man between 45 and 60 years old who had recovered from COVID-19. The CDR3 runs from the conserved cysteine through the conserved F or W. The D gene is left open where the match is weak. Not every row has a clone size; where given, it reads once, few, many or a size class.

V gene: TRBV2
clone size: NA
D gene: NA
CDR3 length: 18
J gene: TRBJ2-3
CDR3 protein: CASSDYILESGVTDTQYF
CDR3 DNA: TGTGCCAGCAGTGATTACATCTTGGAGTCAGGGGTTACAGATACGCAGTATTTT

V gene: TRBV2
clone size: few
D gene: TRBD1
CDR3 length: 14
J gene: TRBJ2-1
CDR3 protein: CASRTGGAYNEQFF
CDR3 DNA: TGTGCCAGCAGGACAGGGGGCGCCTACAATGAGCAGTTCTTC

V gene: TRBV7-9
clone size: NA
D gene: NA
CDR3 length: 14
J gene: TRBJ1-1
CDR3 protein: CASSSPDRNTEAFF
CDR3 DNA: TGTGCCAGCAGCTCGCCCGACAGGAACACTGAAGCTTTCTTT

V gene: TRBV6-5
clone size: NA
D gene: TRBD2
CDR3 length: 16
J gene: TRBJ2-1
CDR3 protein: CASSYLRSGKFNEQFF
CDR3 DNA: TGTGCCAGCAGTTACCTAAGGAGCGGGAAATTCAATGAGCAGTTCTTC

V gene: TRBV11-3
clone size: NA
D gene: NA
CDR3 length: 12
J gene: TRBJ1-2
CDR3 protein: CASSLRGYGYTF
CDR3 DNA: TGTGCCAGCAGCTTACGGGGATATGGCTACACCTTC

V gene: TRBV2
clone size: NA
D gene: TRBD2
CDR3 length: 16
J gene: TRBJ2-1
CDR3 protein: CASTGTSGSQRNEQFF
CDR3 DNA: TGTGCCAGCACTGGGACTAGCGGGAGCCAAAGGAATGAGCAGTTCTTC

V gene: TRBV18
clone size: NA
D gene: NA
CDR3 length: 14
J gene: TRBJ1-1
CDR3 protein: CASSPGGSGIEAFF
CDR3 DNA: TGTGCCAGCTCACCAGGAGGGTCGGGCATTGAAGCTTTCTTT

V gene: TRBV2
clone size: once
D gene: TRBD1
CDR3 length: 18
J gene: TRBJ2-2
CDR3 protein: CASTPLSTGRMNTGELFF
CDR3 DNA: TGTGCCAGCACCCCACTATCGACAGGGAGAATGAACACCGGGGAGCTGTTTTTT

V gene: TRBV11-1
clone size: few
D gene: NA
CDR3 length: 15
J gene: TRBJ2-1
CDR3 protein: CASSLVGRTYNEQFF
CDR3 DNA: TGTGCCAGCAGCTTAGTCGGGAGAACCTACAATGAGCAGTTCTTC

V gene: TRBV6-2/TRBV6-3
clone size: NA
D gene: NA
CDR3 length: 16
J gene: TRBJ1-5
CDR3 protein: CASSWATADSNQPQHF
CDR3 DNA: TGTGCCAGCAGTTGGGCAACAGCGGATAGCAATCAGCCCCAGCATTTT

V gene: TRBV28
clone size: NA
D gene: NA
CDR3 length: 15
J gene: TRBJ2-1
CDR3 protein: CASSGWASSGNEQFF
CDR3 DNA: TGTGCCAGCAGTGGGTGGGCTAGTTCGGGGAATGAGCAGTTCTTC

V gene: TRBV7-8
clone size: NA
D gene: NA
CDR3 length: 14
J gene: TRBJ2-7
CDR3 protein: CASSLMGSSYEQYF
CDR3 DNA: TGTGCCAGCAGCTTAATGGGCAGTTCCTACGAGCAGTACTTC

V gene: TRBV9
clone size: once
D gene: NA
CDR3 length: 13
J gene: TRBJ2-1
CDR3 protein: CASSGSTGNEQFF
CDR3 DNA: TGTGCCAGCAGCGGCTCGACGGGCAATGAGCAGTTCTTC

V gene: TRBV6-5
clone size: NA
D gene: NA
CDR3 length: 13
J gene: TRBJ2-5
CDR3 protein: CASSYSAQETQYF
CDR3 DNA: TGTGCCAGCAGTTACTCAGCTCAAGAGACCCAGTACTTC

V gene: TRBV30
clone size: NA
D gene: TRBD1
CDR3 length: 13
J gene: TRBJ1-4
CDR3 protein: CAWKGQGYEKLFF
CDR3 DNA: TGTGCCTGGAAAGGACAGGGGTATGAAAAACTGTTTTTT

V gene: TRBV18
clone size: NA
D gene: NA
CDR3 length: 16
J gene: TRBJ1-4
CDR3 protein: CASSPGRPGTNEKLFF
CDR3 DNA: TGTGCCAGCTCACCTGGCAGGCCCGGAACTAATGAAAAACTGTTTTTT

V gene: TRBV4-2
clone size: few
D gene: NA
CDR3 length: 16
J gene: TRBJ1-5
CDR3 protein: CASSRSGPYSNQPQHF
CDR3 DNA: TGTGCCAGCAGCCGGAGCGGCCCCTATAGCAATCAGCCCCAGCATTTT

V gene: TRBV4-3
clone size: NA
D gene: TRBD2
CDR3 length: 15
J gene: TRBJ2-1
CDR3 protein: CASSQAAGGFGEQFF
CDR3 DNA: TGCGCCAGCAGCCAAGCGGCGGGGGGTTTTGGTGAGCAGTTCTTC

V gene: TRBV5-1
clone size: NA
D gene: TRBD1
CDR3 length: 14
J gene: TRBJ2-5
CDR3 protein: CASSRMNRGETQYF
CDR3 DNA: TGCGCCAGCAGCCGGATGAACAGGGGTGAGACCCAGTACTTC

V gene: TRBV5-6
clone size: NA
D gene: NA
CDR3 length: 17
J gene: TRBJ2-3
CDR3 protein: CASSPTRHRTSTDTQYF
CDR3 DNA: TGTGCCAGCAGCCCTACGCGACACAGGACGAGCACAGATACGCAGTATTTT